The TCR beta chain under discussion was sequenced for a study of blood T cell repertoires in COVID-19. Original methodology: Estimation of nucleated cell counts relied on the amplification of reference gene primers. TCRdb keeps only in-frame clones here, not all; method: immunoSEQ multiplex PCR. V, J and clone size are those of that table, while D and trimming were read from the DNA. The sample gives about 120,000 clones, about 89% of which show up once; about 20% is in the top ten. V lost 5 bases and J lost 9, with 8 bases in between. Germline V gene data show CDR1 as MDHEN and CDR2 as SYDVKM. CDR3 length: 12 amino acids.

The TCR sequence derives from a human donor with acute or convalescent COVID-19. The donor label of this sample is uncertain. The sample was peripheral blood. The rearrangement links TRBV28 to TRBJ1-6; D ambiguous. CDR3 DNA: TGTGCCAGCAGTATCCAGATTTCACCCCTCCACTTT. Translated, it gives CASSIQISPLHF.